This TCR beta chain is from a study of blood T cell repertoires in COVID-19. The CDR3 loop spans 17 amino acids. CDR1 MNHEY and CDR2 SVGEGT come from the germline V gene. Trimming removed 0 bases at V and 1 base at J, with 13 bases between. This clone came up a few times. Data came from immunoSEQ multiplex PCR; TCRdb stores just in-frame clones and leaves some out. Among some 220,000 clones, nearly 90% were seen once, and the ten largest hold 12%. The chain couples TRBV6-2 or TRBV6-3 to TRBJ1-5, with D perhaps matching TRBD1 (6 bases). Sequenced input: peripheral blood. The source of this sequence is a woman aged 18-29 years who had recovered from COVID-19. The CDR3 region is CASSYSTQGLSNQPQHF. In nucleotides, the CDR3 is TGTGCCAGCAGTTACTCGACGCAGGGGTTGAGCAATCAGCCCCAGCATTTT.